This is a list of T cell receptor beta chains from one sample in a study of cytomegalovirus exposure and HLA in healthy donors. The data were produced by immunoSEQ multiplex PCR, yet TCRdb's version contains in-frame clones alone and is incomplete. The sample has about 160,000 clones; 90% to 97% are singletons. The sequenced sample was PBMCs. The receptors here all came from a young woman in good health and CMV-seronegative. The CDR3 runs from the conserved cysteine through the conserved F or W. The D gene is left open where the match is weak. Clone size is not always given. Where it is, it says once, few, many or a class for expanded clones.

>TRBJ2-5|TRBD2|TRBV9|once|14
CASSASGGAETQYF
TGTGCCAGCAGCGCCAGCGGGGGGGCGGAGACCCAGTACTTC
>TRBJ2-3|TRBD1|TRBV13|.|18
CASSSKIRDRMTTDTQYF
TGTGCCAGCAGCTCAAAGATCCGGGACAGGATGACCACAGATACGCAGTATTTT
>TRBJ1-2|.|TRBV30|.|14
CAWRPVGGGYGYTF
TGTGCCTGGAGGCCTGTCGGGGGAGGCTATGGCTACACCTTC
>TRBJ1-5|.|TRBV11-2|once|15
CASSSGLRSNQPQHF
TGTGCCAGCAGCTCGGGATTGCGAAGCAATCAGCCCCAGCATTTT
>TRBJ2-1|TRBD1|TRBV5-4|.|16
CASSLEGATLGDEQFF
TGTGCCAGCAGCTTGGAGGGGGCCACCCTGGGGGATGAGCAGTTCTTC
>TRBJ1-5|.|TRBV19|.|17
CASSISWDTQPHQPQHF
TGTGCCAGTAGTATTAGTTGGGACACCCAACCCCATCAGCCCCAGCATTTT
>TRBJ2-3|TRBD2|TRBV11-2|.|16
CASSLRTSGFTDTQYF
TGTGCCAGCAGCCTAAGGACTAGCGGCTTCACAGATACGCAGTATTTT
>TRBJ1-2|.|TRBV6-1|.|16
CASSEGGGGTNYGYTF
TGTGCCAGCAGTGAAGGGGGAGGGGGTACCAACTATGGCTACACCTTC
>TRBJ2-3|.|TRBV9|.|18
CASSLRGASGLSTDTQYF
TGTGCCAGCAGCCTAAGGGGGGCTAGCGGCCTTAGCACAGATACGCAGTATTTT
>TRBJ2-5|.|TRBV2|.|13
CASGGGGGKTQYF
TGTGCCAGTGGTGGGGGGGGCGGGAAGACCCAGTACTTC
>TRBJ1-1|.|TRBV29-1|.|12
CSVDSVNTEAFF
TGCAGCGTAGACAGCGTGAACACTGAAGCTTTCTTT